The rows below give T cell receptor beta chains drawn from one sample of a study of blood T cell repertoires in COVID-19. Generated by immunoSEQ multiplex PCR, the TCRdb table keeps only in-frame clones and is missing some. Altogether 150,000 to 250,000 clones are present, 70% to 80% being singletons, with the ten largest covering around 6%. Sequencing used peripheral blood. The receptors here all came from a woman aged 40-49 years with COVID-19, enrolled during active disease. Each CDR3 is given with its conserved first and last residue.

v_gene: TRBV6-5; j_gene: TRBJ1-4; CDR3aa: CASSGTINNEKLFF
v_gene: TRBV4-2; j_gene: TRBJ2-2; CDR3aa: CASSQDRGSNGELFF
v_gene: TRBV9; j_gene: TRBJ2-7; CDR3aa: CASSGRPRDRPYEQYF
v_gene: TRBV5-1; j_gene: TRBJ2-1; CDR3aa: CASRGGRELDYNEQFF
v_gene: TRBV19; j_gene: TRBJ1-3; CDR3aa: CASSDGTGSGNTIYF
v_gene: TRBV19; j_gene: TRBJ1-1; CDR3aa: CASSIIRNTEAFF
v_gene: TRBV6-5; j_gene: TRBJ2-2; CDR3aa: CASEIAGPNTGELFF
v_gene: TRBV2; j_gene: TRBJ1-5; CDR3aa: CASRAAPGGWGNQPQHF
v_gene: TRBV7-6; j_gene: TRBJ2-7; CDR3aa: CASSLGPPSGSSYEQYF
v_gene: TRBV5-1; j_gene: TRBJ1-1; CDR3aa: CASSFSVNSGLNDF
v_gene: TRBV19; j_gene: TRBJ2-2; CDR3aa: CASSFQGRNTGELFF
v_gene: TRBV7-8; j_gene: TRBJ2-1; CDR3aa: CASSLLGINNEQFF
v_gene: TRBV20-1; j_gene: TRBJ1-1; CDR3aa: CSERGGTEAFF
v_gene: TRBV3-1/TRBV3-2; j_gene: TRBJ2-1; CDR3aa: CASSQDSAGSYNEQFF
v_gene: TRBV3-1/TRBV3-2; j_gene: TRBJ1-4; CDR3aa: CASSPRGGQKLFF
v_gene: TRBV7-2; j_gene: TRBJ2-7; CDR3aa: CASSPPTLVDYEQYF
v_gene: TRBV19; j_gene: TRBJ2-2; CDR3aa: CASSDRGQGAAGELFF
v_gene: TRBV10-3; j_gene: TRBJ1-5; CDR3aa: CAIRGGEGQPQHF
v_gene: TRBV5-6; j_gene: TRBJ2-7; CDR3aa: CASSSPHGTSFF
v_gene: TRBV18; j_gene: TRBJ2-3; CDR3aa: CASSPLEADTQYF
v_gene: TRBV2; j_gene: TRBJ1-1; CDR3aa: CASTIEPNTEAFF
v_gene: TRBV2; j_gene: TRBJ1-2; CDR3aa: CAIERRVYGYTF
v_gene: TRBV7-2; j_gene: TRBJ1-3; CDR3aa: CASSPRTGSGNTIYF
v_gene: TRBV10-3; j_gene: TRBJ2-1; CDR3aa: CAISGTPMGVGQDYNEQFF